These 11 T cell receptor beta chains share one sample of origin, sequenced in a study of T-cell memory formation after mild COVID-19. TCRdb used MiXCR to reprocess the 5' RACE reads, holding one entry per CDR3 protein. The sample includes tens of thousands of distinct CDR3 sequences, more than 10% of them seen just once. The source material was PBMCs or a T cell subset sorted from them (not recorded which). These receptor sequences come from an adult woman who had mild COVID-19 (a few samples of this study predate the infection). Cell type and time point are not known.

This clonotype was detected a few times. The V gene is TRBV20-1, the J gene TRBJ1-1, with D tentatively TRBD1 (5 bases). Trimming removed 6 bases at V and 5 bases at J, with 13 bases between. The CDR3 spans 12 residues. Germline values: CDR1 DFQATT, CDR2 SNEGSKA (reference sequence). Here the CDR3 reads CSARGEGTEAFF. Here the CDR3 DNA reads TGCAGTGCCCGAGGGGAGGGGACTGAAGCTTTCTTT.

V and J are TRBV6-4 and TRBJ2-3; no clear D. Germline CDR1 reads MRHNA; CDR2 reads SNTAGT. The CDR3 has 14 residues. V dropped 4 bases and J dropped 2 bases, with 10 bases sitting between them. In DNA, the CDR3 is TGTGCCAGCAGTGTGTGGCGGAACACAGATACGCAGTATTTT. It is translated as CASSVWRNTDTQYF.

The chain has TRBV11-3 and TRBJ2-7; no clear D gene. V gave up 0 bases and J gave up 6 bases, with 6 bases separating them. The CDR3 sequence is 12 residues long. CDR1 is SGHNT, CDR2 YENEEA, per germline. The CDR3 is CASSLDRSEQYF. The CDR3 DNA is TGTGCCAGCAGCTTAGATCGTTCCGAGCAGTACTTC.

This clonotype was observed many times. The CDR3 DNA sequence: TGCAGTGCTAGAGAGTACCGGGACAGGGGGCGCCCCGGGGAGACCCAGTACTTC. Amino acid sequence: CSAREYRDRGRPGETQYF. V and J are TRBV20-1 and TRBJ2-5, with 12 bases aligning to TRBD1. The germline V gene encodes CDR1 DFQATT and CDR2 SNEGSKA (reference sequence). This CDR3 comprises 18 residues. V was clipped by 0 bases and J by 5 bases; unmatched bases: 13.

This clonotype turned up a few times. CDR3 protein: CASSLTGGWDEQYF. CDR3 in DNA: TGTGCCAGCAGCTTAACAGGGGGCTGGGACGAGCAGTACTTC. This chain joins TRBV7-6 and TRBJ2-7, with 9 nucleotides matching TRBD1. Trimming at V came to 2 bases and at J to 5 bases, leaving 4 bases not matched to a gene. Per the germline V gene, CDR1 is SGHVS and CDR2 is FNYEAQ. The CDR3 has 14 residues.

By share, this clonotype ranks as medium-sized. The chain joins TRBV2 to TRBJ2-1, with D tentatively TRBD1 or TRBD2 (5 bases each). Per germline, CDR1 SNHLY and CDR2 FYNNEI. V dropped 6 bases and J dropped 1 base, with 10 bases sitting between them. This CDR3 is 14 amino acids long. CDR3 in amino acids: CASRGEGSYNEQFF. DNA of the CDR3: TGTGCCAGCAGGGGAGAGGGGTCCTACAATGAGCAGTTCTTC.

The chain employs TRBV7-8 and TRBJ2-1, with 8 bases identical to TRBD2. The length of the CDR3 is 15 residues. Trimming cost V 2 bases and J 8 bases; bases outside gene matches: 8. Germline V gene sequence: CDR1 SGHVS, CDR2 FQNEAQ. The CDR3 DNA reads as TGTGCCAGCAGCTTATGGATTAGCGGGAACGATGAGCAGTTCTTC. Translated, it gives CASSLWISGNDEQFF.

The genes are TRBV12-3 or TRBV12-4 and TRBJ2-4; 10 nucleotides line up with TRBD2. This CDR3 region has 15 residues. V was clipped by 2 bases and J by 5 bases; unmatched bases: 3. CDR3 loop: CASSLIAGGQNIQYF. As DNA, the CDR3 is TGTGCCAGCAGTTTAATAGCGGGAGGCCAAAACATTCAGTACTTC.

This clonotype was counted only a few times. V and J are TRBV20-1 and TRBJ2-7; tentatively, D is TRBD1 (6 bases). This CDR3 region has 14 residues. V lost 5 bases and J lost 5, with 19 bases in between. From germline, CDR1 is DFQATT and CDR2 SNEGSKA (reference sequence). For the CDR3, the DNA is TGCAGTGCTGGGAATCAACAGGGAGCGGACGAGCAGTACTTC. Its protein is CSAGNQQGADEQYF.

V and J are TRBV24-1 and TRBJ2-5, with 7 bases fitting TRBD2. This CDR3 has 14 amino acids. Trimming removed 2 bases from V and 2 bases from J; junction bases left unmatched: 1. Germline V gene sequence: CDR1 KGHDR, CDR2 SFDVKD. CDR3 in amino acids: CATSDWDYQETQYF. The CDR3 DNA is TGTGCCACCAGTGATTGGGACTATCAAGAGACCCAGTACTTC.

This clonotype was found a few times. The J gene is TRBJ2-1, the V gene TRBV7-6; TRBD2 aligns across 10 bases. This CDR3 comprises 17 residues. With 4 bases clipped from V and 4 bases from J, the junction kept 10 bases outside the gene matches. The germline CDR1 and CDR2 sequences are SGHVS and FNYEAQ. CDR3 residues: CASSSQTTSGPYNEQFF. The DNA for the CDR3 is TGTGCCAGCAGCTCTCAAACGACTAGCGGGCCTTACAATGAGCAGTTCTTC.